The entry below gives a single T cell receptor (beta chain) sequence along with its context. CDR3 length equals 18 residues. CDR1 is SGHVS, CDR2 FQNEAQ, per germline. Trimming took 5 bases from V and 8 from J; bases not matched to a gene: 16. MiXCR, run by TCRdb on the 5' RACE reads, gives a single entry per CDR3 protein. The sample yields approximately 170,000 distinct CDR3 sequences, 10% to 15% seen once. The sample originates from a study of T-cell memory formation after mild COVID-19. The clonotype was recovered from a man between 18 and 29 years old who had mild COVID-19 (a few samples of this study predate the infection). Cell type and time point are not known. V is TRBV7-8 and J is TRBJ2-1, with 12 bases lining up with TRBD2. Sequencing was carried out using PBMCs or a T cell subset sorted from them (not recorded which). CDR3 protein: CASSRVPPLAGGAYEQFF. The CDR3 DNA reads TGTGCCAGCAGCCGCGTACCCCCCCTAGCGGGGGGGGCCTATGAGCAGTTCTTC.